This record covers a single TCR beta chain. This record comes from a study of blood T cell repertoires in COVID-19. The authors' processing: Amplification of reference gene primers was used by the study to estimate nucleated cell counts. The method was immunoSEQ multiplex PCR; TCRdb's version includes in-frame clones alone and lacks a portion of them. The V and J calls and clone size were taken over from that table, and D and trimming were inferred from the DNA. The sample has about 190,000 clones, nearly 90% seen once; the top ten hold roughly 5.6%. Germline-derived CDR1 and CDR2 are SGDLS and YYNGEE. The CDR3 contains 15 residues. V dropped 0 bases and J dropped 2 bases, with 11 bases sitting between them.

This sequence joins TRBV9 and TRBJ1-1; D remains ambiguous. The source material was peripheral blood. The TCR comes from a woman in her 40s who had recovered from COVID-19. Here the CDR3 reads CASSVGQRGNTEAFF. The CDR3 DNA reads TGTGCCAGCAGCGTAGGGCAGCGCGGCAACACTGAAGCTTTCTTT.